This record concerns one TCR beta chain sequence. This sample stems from a study of cytomegalovirus exposure and HLA in healthy donors. Primers for the PCR totalled 60 Vbeta and 13 Jbeta. Only in-frame clones appear in the TCRdb table, and some are missing; sequencing was by immunoSEQ multiplex PCR. The repertoire has 100,000 to 150,000 clones, 75% to 85% of them found once; the top ten carry about 1.8%. J was trimmed by 7 bases and V by 5 bases; bases with no gene match: 13. The V gene's germline CDR1 is SGHTA and CDR2 FQGNSA. The CDR3 has 17 amino acids. This receptor was obtained from a man aged 40-50 years in good health and CMV-seronegative. What was sequenced was PBMCs. The V gene is TRBV7-2, the J gene TRBJ2-7; 14 bases are a match to TRBD2. This chain's CDR3 is CASSGRPTSGGGGEQYF. For the CDR3, the DNA is TGTGCCAGCAGCGGGCGCCCGACTAGCGGGGGGGGTGGGGAGCAGTACTTC.